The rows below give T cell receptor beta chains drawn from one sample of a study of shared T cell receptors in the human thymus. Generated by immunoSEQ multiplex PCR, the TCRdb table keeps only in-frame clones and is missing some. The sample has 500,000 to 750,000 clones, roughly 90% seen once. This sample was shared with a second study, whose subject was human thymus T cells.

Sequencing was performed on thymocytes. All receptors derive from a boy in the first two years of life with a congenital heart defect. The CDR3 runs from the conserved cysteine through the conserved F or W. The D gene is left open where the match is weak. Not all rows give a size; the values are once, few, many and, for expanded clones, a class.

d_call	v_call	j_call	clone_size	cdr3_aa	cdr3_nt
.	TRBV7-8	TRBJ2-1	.	CASSFQLRGKTFSYNEQFF	TGTGCCAGCAGCTTCCAGCTTAGAGGGAAAACGTTCTCCTACAATGAGCAGTTCTTC
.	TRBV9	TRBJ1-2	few	CASSVVGGGGVTYGYTF	TGTGCCAGCAGCGTAGTAGGGGGTGGGGGGGTAACCTATGGCTACACCTTC
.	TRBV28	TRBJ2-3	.	CASTPGPRGTDTQYF	TGTGCCAGCACCCCTGGACCCCGAGGGACAGATACGCAGTATTTT
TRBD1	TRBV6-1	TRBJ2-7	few	CASSDRPGQGGYEQYF	TGTGCCAGCAGTGACCGACCGGGACAGGGGGGCTACGAGCAGTACTTC
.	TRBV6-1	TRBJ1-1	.	CASIPRQGDEAFF	TGTGCCAGCATCCCCCGGCAGGGTGATGAAGCTTTCTTT
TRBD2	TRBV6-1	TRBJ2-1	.	CASSEGAREEDNEQFF	TGTGCCAGCAGTGAAGGGGCGCGGGAGGAAGACAATGAGCAGTTCTTC
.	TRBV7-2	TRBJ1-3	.	CASSLDTPSGNTIYF	TGTGCCAGCAGCTTAGACACACCCTCTGGAAACACCATATATTTT
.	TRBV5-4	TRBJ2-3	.	CASSPGDTQYF	TGTGCCAGCAGCCCCGGGGATACGCAGTATTTT
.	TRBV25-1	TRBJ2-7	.	CASSDQGSYEQYF	TGTGCCAGCAGTGATCAGGGCTCCTACGAGCAGTACTTC
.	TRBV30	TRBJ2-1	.	CAWSVVNNEQFF	TGTGCCTGGAGTGTTGTCAACAATGAGCAGTTCTTC
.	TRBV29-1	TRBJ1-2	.	CSVPNWVLGLDYGYTF	TGCAGCGTTCCCAATTGGGTTCTAGGCCTGGACTATGGCTACACCTTC
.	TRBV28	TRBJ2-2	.	CASSLYSGELTGELFF	TGTGCCAGCAGCCTTTATTCAGGGGAGCTGACCGGGGAGCTGTTTTTT
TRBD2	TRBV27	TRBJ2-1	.	CASSLAGVTYNEQFF	TGTGCCAGCAGTTTAGCGGGAGTAACCTACAATGAGCAGTTCTTC
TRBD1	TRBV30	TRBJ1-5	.	CAWNPRDRSKKRPQHF	TGTGCCTGGAACCCCCGGGACAGGTCGAAAAAGAGGCCCCAGCATTTT
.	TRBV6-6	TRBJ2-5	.	CASSYGRPETQYF	TGTGCCAGCAGTTACGGCAGGCCAGAGACCCAGTACTTC
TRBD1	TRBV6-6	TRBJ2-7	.	CASSNRGYYEQYF	TGTGCCAGCAGTAACAGGGGGTACTACGAGCAGTACTTC
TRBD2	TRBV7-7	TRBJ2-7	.	CASSPGGDNSYEQYF	TGTGCCAGCAGCCCGGGGGGGGACAACTCCTACGAGCAGTACTTC
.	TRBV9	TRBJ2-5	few	CASSDYTRGARGYWSETQYF	TGTGCCAGCAGCGATTATACGCGGGGCGCGAGGGGTTATTGGTCAGAGACCCAGTACTTC
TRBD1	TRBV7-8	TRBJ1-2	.	CASSLGDRGNGYTF	TGTGCCAGCAGTCTTGGGGACAGGGGAAATGGCTACACCTTC
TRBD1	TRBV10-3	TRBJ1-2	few	CAISEADRDYGYTF	TGTGCCATCAGTGAGGCGGACAGGGACTATGGCTACACCTTC
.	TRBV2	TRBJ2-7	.	CASSFRTDRPRYEQYF	TGTGCCAGCAGTTTCAGGACCGACAGGCCCAGGTACGAGCAGTACTTC
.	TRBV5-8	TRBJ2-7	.	CASSLEAGDSYEQYF	TGTGCCAGCAGCTTGGAGGCAGGGGACTCCTACGAGCAGTACTTC
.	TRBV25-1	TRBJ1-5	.	CASALGGDGSNQPQHF	TGTGCCAGTGCACTCGGGGGGGACGGGAGCAATCAGCCCCAGCATTTT
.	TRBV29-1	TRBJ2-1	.	CSVRGSNEQFF	TGCAGCGTACGTGGGAGCAATGAGCAGTTCTTC
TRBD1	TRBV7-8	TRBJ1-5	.	CASSFDRGGNQPQHF	TGTGCCAGCAGCTTCGACAGGGGAGGCAATCAGCCCCAGCATTTT
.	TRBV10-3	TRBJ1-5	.	CAISERQGGKGSNQPQHF	TGTGCCATCAGTGAGCGCCAGGGAGGTAAGGGAAGCAATCAGCCCCAGCATTTT
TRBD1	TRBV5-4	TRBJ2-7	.	CASSCWGQGSLSRVGQYF	TGTGCCAGCAGTTGCTGGGGACAGGGATCTCTTTCACGAGTAGGGCAGTACTTC
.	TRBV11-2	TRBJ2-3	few	CASSLRGFGTDTQYF	TGTGCCAGCAGCCTCAGGGGTTTCGGCACAGATACGCAGTATTTT
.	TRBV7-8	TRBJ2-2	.	CASSLEGRASTGELFF	TGTGCCAGCAGCTTAGAGGGCAGGGCGAGCACCGGGGAGCTGTTTTTT
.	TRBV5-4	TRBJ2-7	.	CASSLARGYEQYF	TGTGCCAGCAGCTTGGCCCGAGGATACGAGCAGTACTTC
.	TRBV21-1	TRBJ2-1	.	CATGLARNEQFF	TGTGCCACCGGGCTAGCGAGAAATGAGCAGTTCTTC
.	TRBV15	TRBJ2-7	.	CATSRARAPYEQYF	TGTGCCACCAGCAGAGCGCGGGCCCCCTACGAGCAGTACTTC
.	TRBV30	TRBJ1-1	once	CAWGRGADTEAFF	TGTGCTTGGGGCCGGGGGGCGGACACTGAAGCTTTCTTT
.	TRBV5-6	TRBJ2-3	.	CASSLGPGPSTDTQYF	TGTGCCAGCAGCTTGGGTCCAGGTCCTAGCACAGATACGCAGTATTTT
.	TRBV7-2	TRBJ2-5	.	CASSWASIEIEETQYF	TGTGCCAGCAGCTGGGCCTCAATAGAAATCGAAGAGACCCAGTACTTC
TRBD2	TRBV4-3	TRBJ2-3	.	CASSQEKGLAGTDTQYF	TGCGCCAGCAGCCAAGAAAAGGGTCTAGCGGGAACAGATACGCAGTATTTT
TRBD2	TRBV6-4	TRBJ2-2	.	CASSNRTSGGTGELFF	TGTGCCAGCAGCAACAGGACTAGCGGAGGCACCGGGGAGCTGTTTTTT
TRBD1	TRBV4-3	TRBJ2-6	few	CASSTGQGSSGANVLTF	TGCGCCAGCAGCACCGGACAGGGTAGTTCTGGGGCCAACGTCCTGACTTTC
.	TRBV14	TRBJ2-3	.	CASSQDPADVWDADTQYF	TGTGCCAGCAGCCAAGACCCAGCGGACGTCTGGGATGCAGATACGCAGTATTTT
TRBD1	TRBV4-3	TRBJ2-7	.	CASSQGTGVYEQYF	TGCGCCAGCAGCCAAGGTACAGGGGTTTACGAGCAGTACTTC